These 30 T cell receptor beta chains came from one sample sequenced in a study of identical twins (dated by TCRdb to about 2016). The library was prepared using 5' RACE. TCRdb lists the instrument as Illumina HiSeq 2000. The raw public data were reprocessed by TCRdb itself: fastp quality trimming at Q25, MiXCR clonotype calling, in-frame beta chains only. Rows merge per CDR3 protein into single entries with the most common DNA and genes. Recorded for this sample are about 530,000 distinct CDR3 sequences; approximately 16% of them occurred a single time. The ten most abundant clones make up more than 0.4% of the sample. The same sample was also used in a study of yellow fever vaccine responses in identical twins.

The sequenced sample was CD4+ T cells sorted from blood. Receptor source: a woman between 18 and 29 years old in good health.

V usage is TRBV24-1 and J usage is TRBJ2-1; no clear D. V shed 4 bases and J shed 5 bases, with 5 bases lying between them. The V gene's germline CDR1 is KGHDR and CDR2 SFDVKD. The CDR3 runs 12 residues. Here the CDR3 reads CATSDRNNEQFF. The CDR3 DNA reads TGTGCCACCAGTGACAGGAACAATGAGCAGTTCTTC.

The J gene is TRBJ2-1, the V gene TRBV4-1, with TRBD2 identical over 8 bases. The CDR3 has 16 residues. With V trimmed by 1 base and J by 9 bases, 11 bases remained unmatched. Germline V gives CDR1 MGHRA, CDR2 YSYEKL. The CDR3 sequence: CASSQGLSGRILEQFF. DNA for the CDR3: TGCGCCAGCAGCCAAGGATTGAGCGGGAGAATCCTTGAGCAGTTCTTC.

The V gene is TRBV10-3, the J gene TRBJ2-1; no clear D gene. The CDR3 is 11 amino acids. V was trimmed by 6 bases and J by 6 bases, leaving 6 bases between them. CDR1 and CDR2 from the germline V gene are ENHRY and SYGVKD. Written as DNA, the CDR3 is TGTGCCATCAGGGAAGGCAATGAGCAGTTCTTC. Its translation is CAIREGNEQFF.

This clonotype appeared many times. This chain joins TRBV7-3 and TRBJ1-5; 7 bases match TRBD1. The junction had 5 bases not matched to a gene; V was cut back by 1 base and J by 2 bases. CDR1 and CDR2 from the germline V gene are SGHTA and FQGTGA. This CDR3 contains 16 residues. The CDR3 here is CASSLKRTGCNQPQHF. The CDR3 region has the DNA TGTGCCAGCAGCTTAAAGAGGACAGGCTGCAATCAGCCCCAGCATTTT. Combining the CDR3 with reference TRBV7-3 and TRBJ1-5 gives the whole variable domain GAGVSQTPSNKVTEKGKYVELRCDPISGHTALYWYRQSLGQGPEFLIYFQGTGAADDSGLPNDRFFAVRPEGSVSTLKIQRTERGDSAVYLCASSLKRTGCNQPQHFGDGTRLSIL.

The chain combines TRBV12-3 or TRBV12-4 with TRBJ1-5, with a weak D call TRBD1 (6 bases). Between the trimmed V and J ends, which lost 5 bases and 1 base, there was a span of 9 bases. This CDR3 is built from 14 residues. The CDR3 here is CASSTTGSNQPQHF. The CDR3 DNA reads as TGTGCCAGCAGTACAACAGGGAGCAATCAGCCCCAGCATTTT.

The genes are TRBV28 and TRBJ1-6, with D maybe TRBD1 (5 bases). V was shortened by 2 bases and J by 9 bases, with 11 bases between the two germline ends. CDR3 length: 14 amino acids. The V gene's germline CDR1 is MDHEN and CDR2 SYDVKM. The CDR3 region has the DNA TGTGCCAGCAGTTTAATAGGGGAGGGTTCACCCCTCCACTTT. Translation gives CASSLIGEGSPLHF.

The genes are TRBV5-1 and TRBJ2-3, with a possible D match to TRBD2 (7 bases). The CDR3 loop spans 17 amino acids. V dropped 4 bases and J dropped 5 bases, with 23 bases sitting between them. Germline CDR1 reads SGHRS; CDR2 reads YFSETQ. The DNA of the CDR3 is TGCGCCAGCAGCCCGAGGGGGGGAGCTTCGGGTGGAGATACGCAGTATTTT. This translates into CASSPRGGASGGDTQYF.

This clonotype was detected a few times. The chain uses TRBV6-2 or TRBV6-3 and TRBJ2-1; 10 nucleotides align to TRBD2. V gave up 7 bases and J gave up 3 bases; unmatched junction bases: 6. This CDR3 has 15 amino acids. Germline lookup yields CDR1 MNHEY and CDR2 SVGEGT. The CDR3 nucleotides read TGTGCCAGCAATCTAGCGGGAGCAAGCTACAATGAGCAGTTCTTC. Translated, it gives CASNLAGASYNEQFF.

This clonotype was seen only once. This chain links TRBV29-1 with TRBJ2-3; no definite D call. Germline CDR1 reads SQVTM; CDR2 reads ANQGSEA. V gave up 4 bases and J gave up 1 base, with 12 bases separating them. The length of the CDR3 is 14 residues. For the CDR3, the DNA is TGCAGCGTTGTACCCGGGTTGGGCACAGATACGCAGTATTTT. Encoded protein: CSVVPGLGTDTQYF.

In this sample, this clonotype turned up a few times. This sequence joins TRBV12-3 or TRBV12-4 and TRBJ2-3; D is unclear. The CDR3 is 12 residues long. V was shortened by 7 bases and J by 0 bases, with 5 bases between the two germline ends. CDR3 region: CASTQSTDTQYF. For the CDR3, the DNA is TGTGCCAGCACCCAGAGCACAGATACGCAGTATTTT.

The V gene is TRBV20-1, the J gene TRBJ2-1; D remains ambiguous. This CDR3 has 15 amino acids. The germline V and J ends were trimmed by 0 bases and 7 bases, with 16 bases remaining between them. CDR1 is DFQATT, CDR2 SNEGSKA, per germline (reference sequence). Here the CDR3 DNA reads TGCAGTGCTAGAGATTTGGGCGTGCCATGGAATGAGCAGTTCTTC. Encoded protein: CSARDLGVPWNEQFF.

V and J are TRBV20-1 and TRBJ2-3, with D tentatively TRBD1 (6 bases). CDR1 and CDR2 (germline): DFQATT, SNEGSKA (reference sequence). The V end lost 3 bases, the J end lost 4 bases, and 8 bases lay between the germline ends. This CDR3 is built from 12 residues. The CDR3 is CSASKGADTQYF. The CDR3 bases are TGCAGTGCTAGTAAGGGGGCAGATACGCAGTATTTT.

The chain combines TRBV5-1 with TRBJ2-5; TRBD1 agrees at 7 bases. CDR3 size: 15 residues. Germline loops: CDR1 SGHRS, CDR2 YFSETQ. J lost 1 base, V lost 6 bases, and 9 bases had no gene match. The CDR3 DNA sequence: TGCGCCAGCACCCTGGGAAGGGGGCCCCAAGAGACCCAGTACTTC. It encodes CASTLGRGPQETQYF. Combining the CDR3 with reference TRBV5-1 and TRBJ2-5 gives the whole variable domain KAGVTQTPRYLIKTRGQQVTLSCSPISGHRSVSWYQQTPGQGLQFLFEYFSETQRNKGNFPGRFSGRQFSNSRSEMNVSTLELGDSALYLCASTLGRGPQETQYFGPGTRLLVL.

The chain combines TRBV12-3 or TRBV12-4 with TRBJ2-6; D perhaps matches TRBD1 (5 bases). The CDR3 has 16 amino acids. The V end was cut by 5 bases, the J end by 4 bases, with 15 bases between. CDR3 sequence: CASSLLQGSGANVLTF. The CDR3, as DNA: TGTGCCAGCAGTCTCCTCCAGGGCTCCGGGGCCAACGTCCTGACTTTC.

This clonotype has just a few counts. The chain links TRBV10-3 to TRBJ2-1; no definite D call. V dropped 8 bases and J dropped 10 bases, with 15 bases sitting between them. The germline V gene encodes CDR1 ENHRY and CDR2 SYGVKD. This CDR3 has 12 amino acids. This CDR3 reads CAISLRETEQFF. Here the CDR3 DNA reads TGTGCCATCTCTTTACGAGAGACCGAGCAGTTCTTC.

In DNA form, the CDR3 reads TGTGCCAGCAGTTTCTTTGCAGATACGCAGTATTTT. Translated: CASSFFADTQYF. The V and J genes are TRBV12-3 or TRBV12-4 and TRBJ2-3; D uncertain. The CDR3 sequence is 12 residues long. The germline V and J ends were trimmed by 3 bases and 4 bases, with 5 bases remaining between them.

This clonotype appeared a few times. V and J are TRBV14 and TRBJ2-1; D call uncertain. Trimming stripped 4 bases from V and 11 bases from J, with 12 bases between. The CDR3 has 12 residues. Germline V CDR1 and CDR2: SGHDN, FVKESK. CDR3 sequence reads: CASSPSLGKQFF. The CDR3 DNA is TGTGCCAGCAGCCCCTCCTTGGGTAAGCAGTTCTTC.

In its sample, this clonotype was seen many times. V usage is TRBV15 and J usage is TRBJ1-5; D not resolved. This CDR3 is 13 amino acids long. The V gene's germline CDR1 is LNHNV and CDR2 YYDKDF (reference sequence). Trimming stripped 5 bases from V and 4 bases from J, with 9 bases between. The CDR3 nucleotides are TGTGCCACCAGCGCATCAGGTAATCAGCCCCAGCATTTT. Translating gives CATSASGNQPQHF.

V and J are TRBV29-1 and TRBJ2-1; a weak D match, TRBD2 (7 bases). The V end was cut by 5 bases, the J end by 7 bases, with 15 bases between. CDR3 size: 13 residues. Looked up from germline, CDR1 is SQVTM and CDR2 is ANQGSEA. CDR3 sequence (DNA): TGCAGCGTTAGGAGGGGGGGATCAAATGAGCAGTTCTTC. Translated, it gives CSVRRGGSNEQFF.

This clonotype was picked up a small number of times. The V call is TRBV7-2, the J call TRBJ1-1, with unresolved D. This CDR3 has 14 residues. Germline V lookup: CDR1 SGHTA, CDR2 FQGNSA. The V gene lost 1 base and the J gene lost 5 bases, with 11 bases spanning the gap. This CDR3 is CASSLGVRTTEAFF. CDR3 bases: TGTGCCAGCAGCTTAGGAGTAAGGACGACTGAAGCTTTCTTT.

This clonotype was observed a few times. V is TRBV11-2 and J is TRBJ2-7, with no clear D. The CDR3 consists of 13 residues. V lost 3 bases and J 2 bases, leaving 8 bases between the germline ends. Looked up from germline, CDR1 is SGHAT and CDR2 is FQNNGV. The CDR3, as DNA: TGTGCCAGCAGCTTGTTACAGACCTACGAGCAGTACGTC. As protein: CASSLLQTYEQYV.

The V call is TRBV6-2 or TRBV6-3, the J call TRBJ2-3, with D perhaps TRBD2 (6 bases). The CDR3 spans 17 residues. V was trimmed by 2 bases and J by 0 bases, leaving 15 bases between them. Germline V lookup: CDR1 MNHEY, CDR2 SVGEGT. This chain's CDR3 is CASSYPIVRGSTDTQYF. In DNA, the CDR3 is TGTGCCAGCAGTTACCCGATCGTCCGGGGGAGCACAGATACGCAGTATTTT.

The chain is built from TRBV27 and TRBJ1-1; no definite D call. V dropped 8 bases and J dropped 4 bases, with 20 bases sitting between them. The CDR3 runs to 15 residues. Germline CDR1 is MNHEY and CDR2 is SMNVEV (reference sequence). CDR3 in DNA: TGTGCCAGCCGCGAGGGTACGATGGGGAGCACTGAAGCTTTCTTT. Amino acids: CASREGTMGSTEAFF.

The chain couples TRBV20-1 to TRBJ2-1; tentatively, D is TRBD2 (5 bases). The CDR3 runs to 15 residues. V lost 6 bases and J lost 0, with 15 bases in between. CDR1 is DFQATT and CDR2 is SNEGSKA in the germline V gene (reference sequence). The CDR3 spells CSAGGHIRSYNEQFF. CDR3 nucleotides: TGCAGTGCGGGCGGGCACATCCGCTCCTACAATGAGCAGTTCTTC.

This clonotype has just a few counts. The chain employs TRBV5-1 and TRBJ2-3, with 13 bases lining up with TRBD2. This CDR3 spans 16 amino acids. Germline CDR1 and CDR2: SGHRS and YFSETQ. Trimming removed 6 bases from V and 1 base from J; junction bases left unmatched: 5. CDR3 protein: CASTRLAGGGTDTQYF. Written as DNA, the CDR3 is TGCGCCAGCACTCGACTAGCGGGAGGTGGCACAGATACGCAGTATTTT.

This clonotype was picked up a small number of times. This chain joins TRBV11-2 and TRBJ2-3; D gene uncertain. The CDR3 is made up of 15 amino acids. CDR1 and CDR2 from the germline V gene are SGHAT and FQNNGV. The V and J ends lost 7 bases and 0 bases respectively, with 14 bases between them. The CDR3 bases are TGTGCCAGCATCCCTCGAAGCAGAAGCACAGATACGCAGTATTTT. This sequence encodes CASIPRSRSTDTQYF.

In its sample, this clonotype was seen a few times. V and J are TRBV5-1 and TRBJ2-1, with D perhaps TRBD2 (7 bases). Deletions cut 4 bases from V and 4 bases from J, with 15 bases between. The CDR3 totals 15 residues. CDR1 and CDR2 (germline): SGHRS, YFSETQ. CDR3 in DNA: TGCGCCAGCAGCACCTGGGGAGGGGGGTACAATGAGCAGTTCTTC. Translating it yields CASSTWGGGYNEQFF. The complete variable domain, with remaining parts taken from reference TRBV5-1 and TRBJ2-1, reads KAGVTQTPRYLIKTRGQQVTLSCSPISGHRSVSWYQQTPGQGLQFLFEYFSETQRNKGNFPGRFSGRQFSNSRSEMNVSTLELGDSALYLCASSTWGGGYNEQFFGPGTRLTVL.

This clonotype was seen only a few times. This chain uses TRBV5-1 with TRBJ2-6, with TRBD1 matching over 9 bases. Germline CDR1 SGHRS, CDR2 YFSETQ. The J segment lost 3 bases and the V segment lost 5 bases, leaving 3 bases of the junction unmatched. The CDR3 loop spans 15 amino acids. The CDR3 DNA follows: TGCGCCAGCAGAACAGGGGGCTTTGGGGCCAACGTCCTGACTTTC. Its protein product is CASRTGGFGANVLTF.

The chain employs TRBV4-1 and TRBJ2-1; TRBD2 matches 13 bases. The V gene end was trimmed by 1 base and the J gene end by 2 bases; junction bases not matched to a gene: 11. Germline CDR1 and CDR2: MGHRA and YSYEKL. CDR3 size: 20 residues. The CDR3: CASSQVDGLAGVFAYNEQFF. The CDR3 DNA follows: TGCGCCAGCAGCCAAGTGGACGGACTAGCGGGAGTCTTCGCCTACAATGAGCAGTTCTTC.

This clonotype was counted ten times or more. The chain combines TRBV27 with TRBJ2-5; D gene ambiguous. V was trimmed by 2 bases and J by 5 bases, leaving 18 bases between them. The germline gives CDR1 MNHEY, CDR2 SMNVEV (reference sequence). This CDR3 spans 16 amino acids. Here the CDR3 DNA reads TGTGCCAGCAGTTTAAGGGCTGCGCCTCAAGTGGAGACCCAGTACTTC. This translates into CASSLRAAPQVETQYF.